The clone carrying this T cell receptor beta chain was counted a few times. The data are from a study of human T cells and chemical hapten exposure. TCRdb re-derived calls from the RACE reads in MiXCR, one entry per CDR3 protein. This table holds roughly 40,000 distinct CDR3 sequences, roughly an eighth found once. Sample time point: pre-sensitization, week 0. Treatment noted: therapeutic diphenylcyclopropenone sensitization with weekly scalp DPC. This CDR3 has 14 residues. Between the trimmed V and J ends, which lost 4 bases and 4 bases, there was a span of 11 bases. Germline V CDR1 and CDR2: SGHTA, FQGTGA.

This receptor was identified in a woman under 40 with alopecia areata. Some clones in this sample may be carry-over from other donors' samples. Material: whole blood, obtained in connection with sensitization to the hapten diphenylcyclopropenone (DPC). The chain links TRBV7-3 to TRBJ2-1; D might be TRBD1 (5 bases). DNA of the CDR3: TGTGCCAGCAGCTCCGACAGAGCTTACAATGAGCAGTTCTTC. The encoded protein is CASSSDRAYNEQFF. Supplemented by reference TRBV7-3 and TRBJ2-1, the full variable domain reads GAGVSQTPSNKVTEKGKYVELRCDPISGHTALYWYRQSLGQGPEFLIYFQGTGAADDSGLPNDRFFAVRPEGSVSTLKIQRTERGDSAVYLCASSSDRAYNEQFFGPGTRLTVL.